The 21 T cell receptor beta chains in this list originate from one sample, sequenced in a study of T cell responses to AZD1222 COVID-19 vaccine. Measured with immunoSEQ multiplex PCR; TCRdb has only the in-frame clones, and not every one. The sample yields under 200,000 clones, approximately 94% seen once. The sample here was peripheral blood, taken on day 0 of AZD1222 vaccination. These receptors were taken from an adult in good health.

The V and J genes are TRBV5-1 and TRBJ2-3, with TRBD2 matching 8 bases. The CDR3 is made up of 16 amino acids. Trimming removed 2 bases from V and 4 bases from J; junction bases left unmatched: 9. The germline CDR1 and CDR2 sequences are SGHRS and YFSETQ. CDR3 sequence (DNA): TGCGCCAGCAGCTTTATTAGCGGGAAAAGGTCAGATACGCAGTATTTT. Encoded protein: CASSFISGKRSDTQYF.

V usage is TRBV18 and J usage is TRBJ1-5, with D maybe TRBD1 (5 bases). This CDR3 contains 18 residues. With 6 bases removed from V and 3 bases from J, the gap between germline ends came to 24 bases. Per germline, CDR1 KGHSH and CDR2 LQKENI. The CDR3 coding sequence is TGTGCCAGCTCCCCCTGGAGGGGCCGGGACGTCAACAATCAGCCCCAGCATTTT. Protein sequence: CASSPWRGRDVNNQPQHF.

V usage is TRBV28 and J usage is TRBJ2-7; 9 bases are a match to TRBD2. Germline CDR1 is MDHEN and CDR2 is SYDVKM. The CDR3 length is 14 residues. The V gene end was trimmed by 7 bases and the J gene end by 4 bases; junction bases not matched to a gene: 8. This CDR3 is CASMLAGGMYEQYF. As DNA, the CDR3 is TGTGCCAGCATGCTTGCGGGAGGGATGTACGAGCAGTACTTC.

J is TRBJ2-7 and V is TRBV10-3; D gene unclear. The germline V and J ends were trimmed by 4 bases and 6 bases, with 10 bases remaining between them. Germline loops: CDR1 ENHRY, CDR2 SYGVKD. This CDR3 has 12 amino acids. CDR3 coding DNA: TGTGCCATCAGTGGGATTCCGGGCGAGCAGTACTTC. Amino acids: CAISGIPGEQYF.

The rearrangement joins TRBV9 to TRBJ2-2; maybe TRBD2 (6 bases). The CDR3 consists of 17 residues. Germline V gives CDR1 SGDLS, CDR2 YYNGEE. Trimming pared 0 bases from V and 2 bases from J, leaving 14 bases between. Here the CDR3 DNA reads TGTGCCAGCAGCGTAGATCCTTCTAGCGTAAACACCGGGGAGCTGTTTTTT. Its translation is CASSVDPSSVNTGELFF. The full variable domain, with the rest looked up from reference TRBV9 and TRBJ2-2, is DSGVTQTPKHLITATGQRVTLRCSPRSGDLSVYWYQQSLDQGLQFLIQYYNGEERAKGNILERFSAQQFPDLHSELNLSSLELGDSALYFCASSVDPSSVNTGELFFGEGSRLTVL.

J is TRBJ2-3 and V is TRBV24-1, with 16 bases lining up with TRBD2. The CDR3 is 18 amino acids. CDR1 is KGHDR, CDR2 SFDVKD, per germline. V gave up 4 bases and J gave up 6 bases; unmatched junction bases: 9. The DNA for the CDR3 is TGTGCCACCAGTGACCTGGGGACTAGCGGGAGGGGTTTGGATACGCAGTATTTT. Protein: CATSDLGTSGRGLDTQYF.

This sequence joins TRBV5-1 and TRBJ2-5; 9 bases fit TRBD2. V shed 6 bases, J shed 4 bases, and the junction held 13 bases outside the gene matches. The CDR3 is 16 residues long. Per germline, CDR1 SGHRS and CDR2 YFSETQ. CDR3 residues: CASIPTASGRTETQYF. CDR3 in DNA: TGCGCCAGCATACCTACAGCCAGCGGGAGGACAGAGACCCAGTACTTC.

The CDR3 nucleotides read TGTGCCAGTAGTAGTAAACAGGGGGCAACTGAAGCTTTCTTT. It translates to CASSSKQGATEAFF. This chain connects TRBV19 to TRBJ1-1; 9 bases fit TRBD1. The junction had 5 bases not matched to a gene; V was cut back by 4 bases and J by 5 bases. Germline V CDR1 and CDR2: LNHDA, SQIVND (reference sequence). This CDR3 comprises 14 residues.

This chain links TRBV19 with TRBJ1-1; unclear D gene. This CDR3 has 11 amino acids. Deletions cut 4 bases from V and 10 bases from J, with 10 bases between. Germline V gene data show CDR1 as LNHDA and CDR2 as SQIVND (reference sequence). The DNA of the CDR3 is TGTGCCAGTAGTACTCCCTTTAGAGCTTTCTTT. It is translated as CASSTPFRAFF.

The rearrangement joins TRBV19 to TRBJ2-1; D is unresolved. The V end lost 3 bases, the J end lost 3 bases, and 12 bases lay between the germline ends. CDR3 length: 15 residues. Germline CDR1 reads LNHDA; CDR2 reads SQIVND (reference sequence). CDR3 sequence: CASSISRAVYNEQFF. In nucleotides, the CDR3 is TGTGCCAGTAGTATCTCACGTGCTGTCTACAATGAGCAGTTCTTC.

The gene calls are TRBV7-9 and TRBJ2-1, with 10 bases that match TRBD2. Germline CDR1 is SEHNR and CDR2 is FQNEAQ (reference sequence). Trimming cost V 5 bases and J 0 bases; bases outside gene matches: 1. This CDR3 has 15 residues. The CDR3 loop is CASSEREGSYNEQFF. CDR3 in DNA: TGTGCCAGCAGCGAGCGGGAGGGCTCCTACAATGAGCAGTTCTTC.

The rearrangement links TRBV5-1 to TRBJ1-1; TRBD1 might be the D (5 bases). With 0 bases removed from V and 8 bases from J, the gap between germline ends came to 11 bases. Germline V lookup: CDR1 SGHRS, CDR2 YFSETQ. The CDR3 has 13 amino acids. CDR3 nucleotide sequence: TGCGCCAGCAGCTTGGGACAGTCCCCCGAAGCTTTCTTT. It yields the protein CASSLGQSPEAFF.

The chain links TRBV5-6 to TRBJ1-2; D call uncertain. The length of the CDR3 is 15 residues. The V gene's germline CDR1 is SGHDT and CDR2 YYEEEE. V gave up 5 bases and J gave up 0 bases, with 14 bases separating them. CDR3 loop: CASRRNSEANYGYTF. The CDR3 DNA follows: TGTGCCAGCAGACGTAACAGCGAAGCTAACTATGGCTACACCTTC.

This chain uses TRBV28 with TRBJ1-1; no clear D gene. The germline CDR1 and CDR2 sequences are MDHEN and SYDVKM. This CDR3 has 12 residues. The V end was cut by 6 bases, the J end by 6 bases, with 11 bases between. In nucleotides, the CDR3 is TGTGCCAGCAGCCGTGCTCGTCCTGAAGCTTTCTTT. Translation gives CASSRARPEAFF.

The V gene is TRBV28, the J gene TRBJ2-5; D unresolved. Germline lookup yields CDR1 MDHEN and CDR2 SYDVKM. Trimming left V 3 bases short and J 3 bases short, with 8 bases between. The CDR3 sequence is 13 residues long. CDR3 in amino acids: CASSFQIKETQYF. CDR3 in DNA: TGTGCCAGCAGTTTCCAGATTAAAGAGACCCAGTACTTC.

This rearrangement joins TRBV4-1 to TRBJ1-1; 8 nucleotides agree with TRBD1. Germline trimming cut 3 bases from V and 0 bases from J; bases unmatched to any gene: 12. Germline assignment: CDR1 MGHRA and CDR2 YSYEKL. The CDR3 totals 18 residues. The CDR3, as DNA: TGCGCCAGCAGCCACCCCGTCAGGACAGGGCCCCTGAACACTGAAGCTTTCTTT. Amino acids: CASSHPVRTGPLNTEAFF.

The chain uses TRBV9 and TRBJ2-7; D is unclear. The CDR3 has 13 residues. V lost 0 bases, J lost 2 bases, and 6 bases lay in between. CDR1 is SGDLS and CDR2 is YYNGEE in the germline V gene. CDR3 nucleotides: TGTGCCAGCAGCGTAGGTCTGGCCTACGAGCAGTACTTC. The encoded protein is CASSVGLAYEQYF.

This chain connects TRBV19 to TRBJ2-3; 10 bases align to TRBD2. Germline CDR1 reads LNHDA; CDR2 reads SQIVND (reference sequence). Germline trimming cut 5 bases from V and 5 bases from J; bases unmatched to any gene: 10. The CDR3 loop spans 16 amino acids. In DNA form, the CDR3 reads TGTGCCAGTAGTTCCCCCGGGACTAGCGTAAGAGATACGCAGTATTTT. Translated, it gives CASSSPGTSVRDTQYF.

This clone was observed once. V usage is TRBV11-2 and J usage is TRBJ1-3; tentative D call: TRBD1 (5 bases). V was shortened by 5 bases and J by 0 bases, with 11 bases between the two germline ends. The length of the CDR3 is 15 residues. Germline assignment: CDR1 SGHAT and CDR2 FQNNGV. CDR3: CASSLGVNSGNTIYF. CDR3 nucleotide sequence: TGTGCCAGCAGCCTAGGGGTGAACTCTGGAAACACCATATATTTT.

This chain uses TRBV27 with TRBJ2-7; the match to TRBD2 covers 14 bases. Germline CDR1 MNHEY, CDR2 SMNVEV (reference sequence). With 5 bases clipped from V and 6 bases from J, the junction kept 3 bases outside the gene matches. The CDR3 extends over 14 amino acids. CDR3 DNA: TGTGCCAGCAGTATCGGGACTAGCGGGAGCGAGCAGTACTTC. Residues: CASSIGTSGSEQYF.

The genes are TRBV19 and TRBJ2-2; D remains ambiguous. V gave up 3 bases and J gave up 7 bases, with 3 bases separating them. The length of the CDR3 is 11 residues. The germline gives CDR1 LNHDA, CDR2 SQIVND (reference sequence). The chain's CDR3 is CASSIVGELFF. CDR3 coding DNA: TGTGCCAGTAGTATCGTCGGGGAGCTGTTTTTT. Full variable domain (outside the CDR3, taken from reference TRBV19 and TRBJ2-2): DGGITQSPKYLFRKEGQNVTLSCEQNLNHDAMYWYRQDPGQGLRLIYYSQIVNDFQKGDIAEGYSVSREKKESFPLTVTSAQKNPTAFYLCASSIVGELFFGEGSRLTVL.